This T cell receptor beta chain was retrieved from a study of graft-versus-host responses after intestinal transplantation. Background on the study: Every transplant recipient was induced with anti-thymocyte globulin, then maintained on tacrolimus and steroids for 2 to 4 years. Study-wide points: GvH clones turned up in recipient marrow; some had shown up first in ileum or blood. Peak circulating GvH clone levels were associated with early post-transplant HvG declines.

Measured with immunoSEQ multiplex PCR; TCRdb has only the in-frame clones, and not every one. The top ten clones hold more than 0.25% of a sample with tens of thousands of clones, about 85% of them seen once. A remark on this clone: Antigen unknown.

V lost 3 bases and J lost 2, with 8 bases in between. This CDR3 has 13 residues. CDR1 is MNHNS and CDR2 is SASEGT in the germline V gene. The sequenced sample was unstimulated CD4+ T cells sorted from spleen or lymph node cells, obtained before transplant. The sequence derives from a human donor who was the organ donor for an intestinal transplant. The gene calls are TRBV6-1 and TRBJ2-7; D call uncertain. The CDR3 DNA follows: TGTGCCAGCAGTGAGAGGCGTCCCTACGAGCAGTACTTC. Protein: CASSERRPYEQYF.